Shown below are 30 T cell receptor beta chains from a single sample sequenced in a study of Ad26.COV2.S vaccination and SARS-CoV-2 variants. Profiled with immunoSEQ multiplex PCR; TCRdb holds only in-frame clones, not every one. The sample shows 300,000 to 450,000 clones, approximately 81% of them seen only once. Treatment meaning: around 19 received Ad26.COV2.S at low or high dose, single or two shots; about 5 received placebo; per-sample allocation not given. On day 63 after the first injection, vaccine and placebo recipients gave samples. Sequences were derived from peripheral blood, sampled in a trial of Ad26.COV2.S vaccine versus placebo. These receptors originate from a person aged 18-60 years who received the Ad26.COV2.S COVID-19 vaccine or a placebo.

The CDR3 is CASSTPSTENTEAFF. In DNA, the CDR3 is TGTGCCAGCAGTACCCCATCGACGGAGAACACTGAAGCTTTCTTT. The rearrangement links TRBV2 to TRBJ1-1; D remains ambiguous. The length of the CDR3 is 15 residues. V was trimmed by 5 bases and J by 1 base, leaving 14 bases between them. The germline V gene has CDR1 SNHLY and CDR2 FYNNEI.

This clone was found once. The chain carries TRBV27 and TRBJ1-2, with a weak D call TRBD1 (6 bases). CDR1 is MNHEY, CDR2 SMNVEV, per germline (reference sequence). This CDR3 has 15 amino acids. The V end lost 3 bases, the J end lost 5 bases, and 16 bases lay between the germline ends. The chain's CDR3 is CASSLTGSPGYGYTF. The CDR3 DNA reads as TGTGCCAGCAGTTTGACAGGCTCCCCGGGGTATGGCTACACCTTC.

This clone was observed many times. The CDR3 here is CASSLSSGTGTGELFF. The CDR3 DNA follows: TGTGCCAGCAGCTTATCTTCCGGGACGGGGACCGGGGAGCTGTTTTTT. The V and J genes are TRBV7-2 and TRBJ2-2, with D perhaps matching TRBD1 or TRBD2 (5 bases each). The CDR3 spans 16 residues. Germline CDR1 SGHTA, CDR2 FQGNSA. V lost 2 bases to trimming and J lost 5 bases, with 15 bases between them.

This chain joins TRBV11-2 and TRBJ2-7; TRBD1 is a possible D gene (5 bases). CDR1 is SGHAT, CDR2 FQNNGV, per germline. The germline V and J ends were trimmed by 5 bases and 0 bases, with 8 bases remaining between them. The CDR3 is 13 amino acids. CDR3 nucleotides: TGTGCCAGCAGCGTGACAGTCTCCTACGAGCAGTACTTC. Translating it yields CASSVTVSYEQYF.

The chain combines TRBV20-1 with TRBJ1-1; the D is unclear. CDR3 length: 13 residues. V was trimmed by 3 bases and J by 5 bases, leaving 13 bases between them. Germline V lookup: CDR1 DFQATT, CDR2 SNEGSKA (reference sequence). The CDR3 nucleotides read TGCAGTGCTAGTATCCCGTTGGCAACTGAAGCTTTCTTT. This codes for CSASIPLATEAFF.

The V call is TRBV2, the J call TRBJ1-2; 7 positions agree with TRBD1. With V trimmed by 6 bases and J by 4 bases, 11 bases remained unmatched. This CDR3 contains 15 residues. Per germline, CDR1 SNHLY and CDR2 FYNNEI. In DNA form, the CDR3 reads TGTGCCAGCAGGGCAGCCGGGACAGAAACCTATGGCTACACCTTC. This encodes CASRAAGTETYGYTF.

The chain carries TRBV10-1 and TRBJ2-3, with 9 bases identical to TRBD2. Trimming took 5 bases from V and 5 from J; bases not matched to a gene: 11. The germline gives CDR1 WNHNN, CDR2 SYGVQD (reference sequence). The CDR3 has 16 residues. Here the CDR3 reads CASSQLVAGALDTQYF. In nucleotides, the CDR3 is TGCGCCAGCAGTCAATTAGTAGCGGGAGCTTTAGATACGCAGTATTTT.

The chain links TRBV6-6 to TRBJ2-7; 11 bases fit TRBD2. Germline loops: CDR1 MNHNY, CDR2 SVGAGI (reference sequence). V trimming: 4 bases; J trimming: 5 bases; junction bases outside the gene matches: 10. CDR3 size: 16 residues. The CDR3 coding sequence is TGTGCCAGCAGTTCCCCCACTAGCGGGGGCCTCCACGAGCAGTACTTC. Its protein is CASSSPTSGGLHEQYF.

In this sample, this clone turned up a few times. V usage is TRBV2 and J usage is TRBJ1-5; TRBD1 matches at 9 bases. Trimming took 5 bases from V and 5 from J; bases not matched to a gene: 7. The CDR3 length is 15 residues. Germline-derived CDR1 and CDR2 are SNHLY and FYNNEI. CDR3 coding DNA: TGTGCCAGCAGTATCCGGGACAGGGTCGATCAGCCCCAGCATTTT. This codes for CASSIRDRVDQPQHF.

This chain connects TRBV5-1 to TRBJ1-2; perhaps TRBD1 as D (5 bases). The CDR3 runs to 15 residues. CDR1 SGHRS and CDR2 YFSETQ come from the germline V gene. Trimming removed 4 bases from V and 0 bases from J, with 13 bases in between. CDR3 DNA sequence: TGCGCCAGCAGCCCCTCGGGGGGAACTAACTATGGCTACACCTTC. Translating gives CASSPSGGTNYGYTF. The full variable domain, rest sourced from reference TRBV5-1 and TRBJ1-2, is KAGVTQTPRYLIKTRGQQVTLSCSPISGHRSVSWYQQTPGQGLQFLFEYFSETQRNKGNFPGRFSGRQFSNSRSEMNVSTLELGDSALYLCASSPSGGTNYGYTFGSGTRLTVV.

The chain has TRBV4-1 and TRBJ1-6; a weak D match, TRBD1 (6 bases). The CDR3 sequence is 12 residues long. In germline, CDR1 is MGHRA, CDR2 YSYEKL. Deletions cut 6 bases from V and 6 bases from J, with 6 bases between. CDR3 DNA sequence: TGCGCCAGCAGGGACAGTAATTCACCCCTCCACTTT. This gives the protein CASRDSNSPLHF.

This chain connects TRBV11-2 to TRBJ2-7; 8 bases fit TRBD2. The CDR3 is 15 amino acids. Trimming took 3 bases from V and 2 from J; bases not matched to a gene: 6. Germline V lookup: CDR1 SGHAT, CDR2 FQNNGV. In DNA form, the CDR3 reads TGTGCCAGCAGCTTTAGCGGGAACAACCCCTACGAGCAGTACTTC. Protein sequence: CASSFSGNNPYEQYF.

This chain links TRBV9 with TRBJ2-1, with D perhaps matching TRBD2 (5 bases). The CDR3 has 15 amino acids. Between the trimmed V and J ends, which lost 2 bases and 9 bases, there was a span of 18 bases. The germline V gene has CDR1 SGDLS and CDR2 YYNGEE. CDR3 in DNA: TGTGCCAGCAGCGTCGGGGTAGCACTTACCGGTGAGCAGTTCTTC. Translation gives CASSVGVALTGEQFF. The whole variable domain, remainder taken from reference TRBV9 and TRBJ2-1, is DSGVTQTPKHLITATGQRVTLRCSPRSGDLSVYWYQQSLDQGLQFLIQYYNGEERAKGNILERFSAQQFPDLHSELNLSSLELGDSALYFCASSVGVALTGEQFFGPGTRLTVL.

The chain is built from TRBV24-1 and TRBJ1-5; possible D gene TRBD1, 6 bases. Trimming stripped 3 bases from V and 2 bases from J, with 10 bases between. Germline CDR1 and CDR2: KGHDR and SFDVKD. The CDR3 is 15 residues long. CDR3 nucleotides: TGTGCCACCAGTGATGGGGGGGCAGGCAATCAGCCCCAGCATTTT. As protein: CATSDGGAGNQPQHF.

This clone was counted a few times. The V and J genes are TRBV14 and TRBJ2-1; 7 positions agree with TRBD2. Trimming took 2 bases from V and 2 from J; bases not matched to a gene: 12. The CDR3 spans 18 residues. Per germline, CDR1 SGHDN and CDR2 FVKESK. The CDR3 loop reads CASSQPRAGGSPYNEQFF. CDR3 nucleotides: TGTGCCAGCAGCCAACCCCGCGCGGGCGGGAGTCCCTACAATGAGCAGTTCTTC.

The chain is built from TRBV28 and TRBJ1-2, with D possibly matching TRBD1 (5 bases). The CDR3 extends over 13 amino acids. Trimming took 7 bases from V and 2 from J, leaving 11 bases between them. Germline values: CDR1 MDHEN, CDR2 SYDVKM. The CDR3 bases are TGTGCCAGCATGCGGGGGGGAAACTATGGCTACACCTTC. It specifies CASMRGGNYGYTF.

The J gene is TRBJ1-3, the V gene TRBV30, with D perhaps TRBD1 (5 bases). The germline V gene has CDR1 GTSNPN and CDR2 SVGIG (reference sequence). This CDR3 is built from 15 residues. V was pared by 7 bases and J by 0 bases, with 16 bases between. The CDR3 loop reads CASHPGPSSGNTIYF. CDR3 nucleotides: TGTGCCTCCCACCCGGGACCCAGCTCTGGAAACACCATATATTTT.

V gene TRBV25-1 combines with J gene TRBJ2-3, with a tentative D call TRBD1 (6 bases). Germline V lookup: CDR1 MGHDK, CDR2 SYGVNS. This CDR3 spans 14 amino acids. Trimming removed 6 bases from V and 0 bases from J, with 10 bases in between. In nucleotides, the CDR3 is TGTGCCAGCAGAAGGGACACTAGCACAGATACGCAGTATTTT. Translation gives CASRRDTSTDTQYF.

Written as DNA, the CDR3 is TGTGCCAGCAGTGAAGTCGGGGGAGGAACTGAAGCTTTCTTT. It is translated as CASSEVGGGTEAFF. The chain combines TRBV6-1 with TRBJ1-1; possible D gene TRBD1, 5 bases. Looked up from germline, CDR1 is MNHNS and CDR2 is SASEGT. This CDR3 has 14 residues. V was cut by 1 base and J by 5 bases, with 11 bases left in between.

This chain connects TRBV5-1 to TRBJ2-5; 7 nucleotides match TRBD2. The V gene end was trimmed by 0 bases and the J gene end by 3 bases; junction bases not matched to a gene: 5. This CDR3 comprises 15 residues. CDR1 and CDR2 (germline): SGHRS, YFSETQ. The CDR3 reads CASSLGSSGEETQYF. The CDR3 DNA sequence: TGCGCCAGCAGCTTGGGTTCTAGCGGTGAAGAGACCCAGTACTTC.

This clone was counted at least ten times. The chain is built from TRBV5-1 and TRBJ1-1; 8 bases agree with TRBD1. Trimming at V came to 4 bases and at J to 1 base, leaving 9 bases not matched to a gene. The CDR3 covers 16 residues. Germline V gives CDR1 SGHRS, CDR2 YFSETQ. CDR3 in amino acids: CASSHGQGTWNTEAFF. Here the CDR3 DNA reads TGCGCCAGCAGCCATGGACAGGGAACGTGGAACACTGAAGCTTTCTTT.

There are many counts of this clone. The chain employs TRBV2 and TRBJ2-7; 9 nucleotides agree with TRBD2. The CDR3 extends over 16 amino acids. The V gene's germline CDR1 is SNHLY and CDR2 FYNNEI. The trim removed 9 bases at V and 4 bases at J, leaving 16 bases unmatched. CDR3 region: CASGAGWLAGTYEQYF. The DNA of the CDR3 is TGTGCCAGTGGGGCTGGTTGGCTAGCGGGAACTTACGAGCAGTACTTC.

V gene TRBV2 combines with J gene TRBJ2-7; tentatively, D is TRBD2 (7 bases). Trimming pared 5 bases from V and 3 bases from J, leaving 14 bases between. This CDR3 has 14 amino acids. Germline assignment: CDR1 SNHLY and CDR2 FYNNEI. CDR3 sequence reads: CASSRGAVDYEQYF. DNA for the CDR3: TGTGCCAGCAGTCGGGGGGCCGTTGACTACGAGCAGTACTTC.

The count of this clone is one. The V call is TRBV19, the J call TRBJ1-1, with D tentatively TRBD1 (5 bases). The V gene's germline CDR1 is LNHDA and CDR2 SQIVND (reference sequence). V lost 5 bases, J lost 7 bases, and 14 bases lay in between. The CDR3 loop spans 13 amino acids. In nucleotides, the CDR3 is TGTGCCAGTAGTCGAACGGGGGACCGTGAAGCTTTCTTT. Translation gives CASSRTGDREAFF.

This chain connects TRBV6-5 to TRBJ2-7, with D possibly called TRBD1 or TRBD2 (6 bases each). Germline CDR1 and CDR2: MNHEY and SVGAGI. V lost 0 bases and J lost 4, with 10 bases in between. This CDR3 spans 14 amino acids. CDR3 sequence reads: CASSYSGGLYEQYF. The CDR3 region has the DNA TGTGCCAGCAGTTACTCGGGGGGCCTTTACGAGCAGTACTTC.

The chain has TRBV4-1 and TRBJ1-1; D gene ambiguous. The CDR3 has 15 residues. Deletions cut 3 bases from V and 1 base from J, with 12 bases between. In germline, CDR1 is MGHRA, CDR2 YSYEKL. CDR3 protein: CASSHRAAGNTEAFF. The CDR3 region has the DNA TGCGCCAGCAGCCACCGGGCCGCTGGGAACACTGAAGCTTTCTTT.

This chain joins TRBV6-5 and TRBJ2-2; 8 positions match TRBD1. The germline V gene encodes CDR1 MNHEY and CDR2 SVGAGI. This CDR3 has 16 residues. J was trimmed by 6 bases and V by 2 bases; bases with no gene match: 8. CDR3 in amino acids: CASSYPDRAEAGELFF. As DNA, the CDR3 is TGTGCCAGCAGTTACCCGGACAGGGCGGAAGCCGGGGAGCTGTTTTTT.

This clone was seen only once. The gene calls are TRBV5-1 and TRBJ1-2; D remains unclear. The V end was cut by 1 base, the J end by 0 bases, with 7 bases between. In germline, CDR1 is SGHRS, CDR2 YFSETQ. The CDR3 spans 14 residues. As DNA, the CDR3 is TGCGCCAGCAGCTTGACGGTTACTAACTATGGCTACACCTTC. Translation: CASSLTVTNYGYTF.

In this sample, this clone turned up once. The rearrangement uses TRBV5-1 and TRBJ2-3; 7 nucleotides agree with TRBD2. Looked up from germline, CDR1 is SGHRS and CDR2 is YFSETQ. CDR3 length: 17 residues. V lost 0 bases to trimming and J lost 4 bases; unmatched junction nucleotides: 11. The CDR3 reads CASSLVAGRGFPDTQYF. For the CDR3, the DNA is TGCGCCAGCAGCTTGGTAGCAGGGCGGGGGTTTCCAGATACGCAGTATTTT.

The chain has TRBV24-1 and TRBJ2-3; D possibly corresponds to TRBD1 (6 bases). CDR1 and CDR2 (germline): KGHDR, SFDVKD. The CDR3 sequence is 17 residues long. The V gene lost 4 bases and the J gene lost 6 bases, with 22 bases spanning the gap. This chain's CDR3 is CATSDAVGQGPGDTQYF. As DNA, the CDR3 is TGTGCCACCAGTGACGCCGTTGGTCAGGGGCCAGGGGATACGCAGTATTTT.